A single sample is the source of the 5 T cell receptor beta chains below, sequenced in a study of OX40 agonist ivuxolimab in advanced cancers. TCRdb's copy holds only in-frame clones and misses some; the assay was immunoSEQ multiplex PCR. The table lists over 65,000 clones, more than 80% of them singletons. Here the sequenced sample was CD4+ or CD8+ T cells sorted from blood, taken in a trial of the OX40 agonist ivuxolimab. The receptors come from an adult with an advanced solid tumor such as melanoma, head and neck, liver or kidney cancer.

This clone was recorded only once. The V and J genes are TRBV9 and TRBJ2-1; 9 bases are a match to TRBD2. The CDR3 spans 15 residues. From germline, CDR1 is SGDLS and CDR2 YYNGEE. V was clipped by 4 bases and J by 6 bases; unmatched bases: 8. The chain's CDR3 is CASSPGASGTNEQFF. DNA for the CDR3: TGTGCCAGCAGCCCGGGGGCTAGCGGGACCAATGAGCAGTTCTTC.

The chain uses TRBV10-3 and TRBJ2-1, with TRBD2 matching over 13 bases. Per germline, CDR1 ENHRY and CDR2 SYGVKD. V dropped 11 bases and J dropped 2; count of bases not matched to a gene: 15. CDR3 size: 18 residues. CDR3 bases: TGTGCCGTCAAATCTACTAGCGGGAGGGCCGGAACCTACAATGAGCAGTTCTTC. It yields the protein CAVKSTSGRAGTYNEQFF.

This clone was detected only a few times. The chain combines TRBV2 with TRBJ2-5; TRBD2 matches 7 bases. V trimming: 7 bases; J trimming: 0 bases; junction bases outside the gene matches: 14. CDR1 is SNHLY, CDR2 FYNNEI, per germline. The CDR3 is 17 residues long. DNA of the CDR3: TGTGCCAGCACCGGACAAGCGTGGGAGGGCCACCAAGAGACCCAGTACTTC. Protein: CASTGQAWEGHQETQYF.

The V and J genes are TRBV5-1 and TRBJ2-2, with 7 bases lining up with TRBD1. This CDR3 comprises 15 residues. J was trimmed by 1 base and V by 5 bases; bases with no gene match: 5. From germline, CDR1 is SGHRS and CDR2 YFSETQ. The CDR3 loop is CASRTRQGNTGELFF. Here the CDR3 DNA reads TGCGCCAGCAGAACAAGACAGGGGAACACCGGGGAGCTGTTTTTT.

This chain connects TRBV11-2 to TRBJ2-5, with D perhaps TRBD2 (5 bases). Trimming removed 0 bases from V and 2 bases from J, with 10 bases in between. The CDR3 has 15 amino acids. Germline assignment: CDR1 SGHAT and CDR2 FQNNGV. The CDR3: CASSLERAVQETQYF. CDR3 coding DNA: TGTGCCAGCAGCTTAGAGCGGGCAGTTCAAGAGACCCAGTACTTC.